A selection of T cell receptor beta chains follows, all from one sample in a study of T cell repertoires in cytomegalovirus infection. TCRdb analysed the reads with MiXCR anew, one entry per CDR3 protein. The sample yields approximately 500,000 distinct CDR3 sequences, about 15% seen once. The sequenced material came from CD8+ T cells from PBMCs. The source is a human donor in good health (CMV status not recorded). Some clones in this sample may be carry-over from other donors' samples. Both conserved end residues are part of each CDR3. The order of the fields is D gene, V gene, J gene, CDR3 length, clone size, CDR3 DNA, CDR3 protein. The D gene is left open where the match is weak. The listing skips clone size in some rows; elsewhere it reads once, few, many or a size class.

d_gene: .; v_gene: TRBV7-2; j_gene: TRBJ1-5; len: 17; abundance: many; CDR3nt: TGTGCCAGCAGCCCCGGGTTCAGGGCGGGGAGCAATCAGCCCCAGCATTTT; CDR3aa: CASSPGFRAGSNQPQHF
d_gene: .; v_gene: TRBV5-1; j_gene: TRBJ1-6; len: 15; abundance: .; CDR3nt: TGCGCCGGCCCCGAGACATTCTCCTATAATTCACCCCTCCACTTT; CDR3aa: CAGPETFSYNSPLHF
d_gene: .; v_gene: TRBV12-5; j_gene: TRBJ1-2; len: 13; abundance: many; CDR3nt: TGTGCTAGTGGTGGGGGGGGAAACTATGGCTACACCTTC; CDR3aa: CASGGGGNYGYTF
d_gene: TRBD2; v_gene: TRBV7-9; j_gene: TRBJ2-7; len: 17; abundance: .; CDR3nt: TGTGCCAGCAGCTTAGGTGAGGAGCGGGGGCCCTCCTACGAGCAGTACTTC; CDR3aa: CASSLGEERGPSYEQYF
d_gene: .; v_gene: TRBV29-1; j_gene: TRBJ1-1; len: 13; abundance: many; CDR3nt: TGCAGCGCTCCGGGACACCGGAACACTGAAGCTTTCTTT; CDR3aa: CSAPGHRNTEAFF
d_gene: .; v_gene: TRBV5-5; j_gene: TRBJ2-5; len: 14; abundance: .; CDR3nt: TGTGCCAGCAGCTGGGCCGACACTCAAGAGACCCAGTACTTC; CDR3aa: CASSWADTQETQYF
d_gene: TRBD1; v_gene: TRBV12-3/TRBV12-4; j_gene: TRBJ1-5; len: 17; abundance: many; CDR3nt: TGTGCCAGCAGTCCAAAGAGGGACAGGGGGATAAATCAGCCCCAGCATTTT; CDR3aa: CASSPKRDRGINQPQHF
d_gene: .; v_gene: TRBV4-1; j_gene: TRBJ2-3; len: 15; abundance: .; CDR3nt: TGCGCCAGCAGCCAAGACCAATATAGCACAGATACGCAGTATTTT; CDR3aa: CASSQDQYSTDTQYF
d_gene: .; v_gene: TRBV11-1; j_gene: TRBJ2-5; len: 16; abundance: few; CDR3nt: TGTGCCAGCAGCCTAAATTCCAGGGAAACCCAAGAGACCCAGTACTTC; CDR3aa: CASSLNSRETQETQYF
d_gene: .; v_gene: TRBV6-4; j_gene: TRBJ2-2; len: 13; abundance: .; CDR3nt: TGTGCCAGCAGTGACAGGGACACCTTGGAGCTGTTTTTT; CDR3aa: CASSDRDTLELFF
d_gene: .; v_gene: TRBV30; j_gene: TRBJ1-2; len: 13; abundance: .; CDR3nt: TGTGCCTTACTACAGGGCCCTAACTATGGCTACACCTTC; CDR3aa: CALLQGPNYGYTF
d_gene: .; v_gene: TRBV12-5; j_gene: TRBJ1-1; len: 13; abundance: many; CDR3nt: TGTGCTAGTGGTTTGAACAGCTACACTGAAGCTTTCTTT; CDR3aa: CASGLNSYTEAFF
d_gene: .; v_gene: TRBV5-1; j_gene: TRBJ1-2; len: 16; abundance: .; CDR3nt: TGCGCCAGCAGCTTGGCCGGGGAGGGTTCGGGCTATGGCTACACCTTC; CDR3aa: CASSLAGEGSGYGYTF
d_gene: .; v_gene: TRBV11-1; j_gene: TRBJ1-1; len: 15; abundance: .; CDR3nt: TGTGCCAGCAGCTTACAGGGGCCCCTCAACACTGAAGCTTTCTTT; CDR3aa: CASSLQGPLNTEAFF
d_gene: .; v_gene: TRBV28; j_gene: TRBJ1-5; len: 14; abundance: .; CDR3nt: TGTGCCAGTGGGCCCGGGGGGGTACGTCAGCCCCAGCATTTT; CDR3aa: CASGPGGVRQPQHF
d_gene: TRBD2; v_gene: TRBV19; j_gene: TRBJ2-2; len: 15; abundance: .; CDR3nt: TGTGCCAGTAGTATCCTCGCGGGGGGAACCGGGGAGCTGTTTTTT; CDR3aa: CASSILAGGTGELFF
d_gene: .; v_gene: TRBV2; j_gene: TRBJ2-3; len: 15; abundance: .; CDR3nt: TGTGCCAGCGTCGATGGGGACATAGGTACAGATACGCAGTATTTT; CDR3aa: CASVDGDIGTDTQYF
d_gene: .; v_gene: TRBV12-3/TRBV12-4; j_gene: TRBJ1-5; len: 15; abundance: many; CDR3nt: TGTGCCAGCGGTTCGACATTCAATAGCAATCAGCCCCAGCATTTT; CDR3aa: CASGSTFNSNQPQHF
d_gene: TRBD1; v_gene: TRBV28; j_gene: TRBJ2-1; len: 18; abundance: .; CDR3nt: TGTGCCAGCAGTTTTCCTGGTAGGGGACAGGGGGCCTACAATGTTCAGTTCTTC; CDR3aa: CASSFPGRGQGAYNVQFF
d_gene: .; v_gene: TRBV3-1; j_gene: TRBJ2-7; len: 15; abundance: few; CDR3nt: TGTGCCAGCAGCCCTTATTGGGGGCTGACCTACGAGCAGTACTTC; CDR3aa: CASSPYWGLTYEQYF
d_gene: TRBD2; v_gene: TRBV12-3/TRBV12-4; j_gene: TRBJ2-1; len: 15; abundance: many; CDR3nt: TGTGCCAGCAGGGGACTAGCAGAGGGCTACAATGAGCAGTTCTTC; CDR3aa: CASRGLAEGYNEQFF
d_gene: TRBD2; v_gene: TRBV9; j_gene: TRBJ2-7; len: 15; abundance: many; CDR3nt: TGTGCCAGCAGCGTAGAGCCTAGCGGGGCCTACGAGCAGTACTTC; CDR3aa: CASSVEPSGAYEQYF
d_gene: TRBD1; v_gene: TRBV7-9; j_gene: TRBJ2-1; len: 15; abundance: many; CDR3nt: TGTGCCAGCAGCGGGCCGGGACAGGGCTACAATGAGCAGTTCTTC; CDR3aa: CASSGPGQGYNEQFF
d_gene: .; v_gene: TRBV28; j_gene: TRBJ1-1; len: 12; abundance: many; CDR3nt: TGTGCCAGCAGTCATCCCTGGTCTGAAGCTTTCTTT; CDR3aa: CASSHPWSEAFF
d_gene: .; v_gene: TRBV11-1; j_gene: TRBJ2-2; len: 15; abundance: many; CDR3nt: TGTGCCAGCAGCCTGGCACAGACGAACACCGGGGAGCTGTTTTTT; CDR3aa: CASSLAQTNTGELFF
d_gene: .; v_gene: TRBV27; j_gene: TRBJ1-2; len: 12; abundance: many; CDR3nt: TGTGCCAGCAGTTTAAAGGGAAATGGCTACACCTTC; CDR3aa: CASSLKGNGYTF
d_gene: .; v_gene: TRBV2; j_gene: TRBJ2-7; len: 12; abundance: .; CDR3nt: TGTGCCACCACCGACAGAGCCTACGAGCAGTACTTC; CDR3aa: CATTDRAYEQYF
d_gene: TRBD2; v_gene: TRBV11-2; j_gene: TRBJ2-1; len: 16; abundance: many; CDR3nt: TGTGCCAGCAGCCCCTGGACTAGCGGGAAGTTGAATGAGCAGTTCTTC; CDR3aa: CASSPWTSGKLNEQFF
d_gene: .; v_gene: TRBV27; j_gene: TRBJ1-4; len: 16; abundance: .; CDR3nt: TGTGCCAGCAGTTTAGGACGGCGGATCACTCAAGAAAAACTGTTTTTT; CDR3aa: CASSLGRRITQEKLFF
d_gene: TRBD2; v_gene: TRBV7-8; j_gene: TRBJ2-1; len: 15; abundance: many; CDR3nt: TGTGCCAGCAGCTTAAGCGGGGGCCCGGAGAATGAGCAGTTCTTC; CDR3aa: CASSLSGGPENEQFF
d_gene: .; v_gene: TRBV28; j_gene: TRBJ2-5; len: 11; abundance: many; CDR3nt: TGTGCCAGCAGCTACTTGGAGGCCCAGTACTTC; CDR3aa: CASSYLEAQYF
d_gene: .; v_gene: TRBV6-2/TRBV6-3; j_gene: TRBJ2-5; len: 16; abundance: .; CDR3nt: TGTGCCAGCAGTTACTTTACCCAGGGGGGTGAAGAGACCCAGTACTTC; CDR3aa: CASSYFTQGGEETQYF
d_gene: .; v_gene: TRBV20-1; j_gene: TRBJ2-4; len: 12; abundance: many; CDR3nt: TGCAGTGCTAGAGAACCGCGGGACATTCAGTACTTC; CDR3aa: CSAREPRDIQYF
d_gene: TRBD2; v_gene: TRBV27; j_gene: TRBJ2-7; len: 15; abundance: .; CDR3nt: TGTGCCAGCAGGCCAAAGACTAGCGGAACCTACGAGCAGTACTTC; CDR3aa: CASRPKTSGTYEQYF
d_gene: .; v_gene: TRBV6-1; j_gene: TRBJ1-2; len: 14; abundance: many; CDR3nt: TGTGCCAGCAGTGAACAAACAGAAAACTATGGCTACACCTTC; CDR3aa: CASSEQTENYGYTF
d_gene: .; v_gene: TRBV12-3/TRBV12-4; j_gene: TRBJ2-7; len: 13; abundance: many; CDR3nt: TGTGCCAGCAGTTTAGGGACGGACTGGGAGCAGTACTTC; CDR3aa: CASSLGTDWEQYF
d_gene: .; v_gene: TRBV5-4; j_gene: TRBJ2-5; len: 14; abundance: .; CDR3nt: TGTGCCAGCAGCACCCGACAGGTCCAAGAGACCCAGTACTTC; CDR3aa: CASSTRQVQETQYF
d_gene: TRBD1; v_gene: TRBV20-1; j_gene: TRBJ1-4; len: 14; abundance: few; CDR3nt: TGCAGTGCTAGAGCACAGGGGCGCGATGAAAAACTGTTTTTT; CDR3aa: CSARAQGRDEKLFF
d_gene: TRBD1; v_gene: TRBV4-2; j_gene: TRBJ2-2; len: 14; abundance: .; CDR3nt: TGTGCCAGCAGCCAACCCGACAGGGACAGGGAGCTGTTTTTT; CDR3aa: CASSQPDRDRELFF
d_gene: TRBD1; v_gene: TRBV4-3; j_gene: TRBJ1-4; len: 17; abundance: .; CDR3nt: TGCGCCAGCAGCCCGGGACAGGGCTTTGCATCTAATGAAAAACTGTTTTTT; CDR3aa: CASSPGQGFASNEKLFF
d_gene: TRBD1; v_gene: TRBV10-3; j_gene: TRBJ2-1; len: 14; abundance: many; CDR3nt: TGTGCCATCAGTTCCCGGGACAGTCCCAATGAGCAGTTCTTC; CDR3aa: CAISSRDSPNEQFF
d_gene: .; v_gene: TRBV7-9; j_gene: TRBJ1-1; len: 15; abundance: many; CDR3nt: TGTGCCAGCAGGGCCAGAGGGGAAGTGGACACTGAAGCTTTCTTT; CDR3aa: CASRARGEVDTEAFF
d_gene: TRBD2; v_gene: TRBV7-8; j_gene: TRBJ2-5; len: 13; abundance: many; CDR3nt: TGTGCCAGCAGGGGGGGGTACAGGGAGACCCAGTACTTC; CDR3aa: CASRGGYRETQYF
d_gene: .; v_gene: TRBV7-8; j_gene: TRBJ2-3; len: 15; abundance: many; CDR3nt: TGTGCCAGCAGCCCTGGGGACTGGGGTCTAGATACGCAGTATTTT; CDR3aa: CASSPGDWGLDTQYF
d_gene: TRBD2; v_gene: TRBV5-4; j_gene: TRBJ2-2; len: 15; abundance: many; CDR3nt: TGTGCCAGCAGCCATAGCGGGCTAGGCACCGGGGAGCTGTTTTTT; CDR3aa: CASSHSGLGTGELFF
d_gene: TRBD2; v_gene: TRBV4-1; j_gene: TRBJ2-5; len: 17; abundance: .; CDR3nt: TGCGCCAGCAGCCATGCCATAGCGGGAGGCCCGCAAGAGACCCAGTACTTC; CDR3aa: CASSHAIAGGPQETQYF
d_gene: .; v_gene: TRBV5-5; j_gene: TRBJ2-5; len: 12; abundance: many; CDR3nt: TGTGCCAGCAGCTGGGGCGGGGAGACCCAGTACTTC; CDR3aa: CASSWGGETQYF
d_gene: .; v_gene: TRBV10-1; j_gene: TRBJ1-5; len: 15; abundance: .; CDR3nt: TGCGCCAGCAGTGAGGGGGGACCCGGCAATCAGCCCCAGCATTTT; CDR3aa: CASSEGGPGNQPQHF
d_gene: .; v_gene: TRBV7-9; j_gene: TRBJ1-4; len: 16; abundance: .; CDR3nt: TGTGCCAGCAGCTCCTTAAGAGGTTACTCTAATGAAAAACTGTTTTTT; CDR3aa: CASSSLRGYSNEKLFF
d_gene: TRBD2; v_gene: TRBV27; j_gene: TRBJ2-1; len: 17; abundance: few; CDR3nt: TGTGCCAGCAGCATAGACCCAGAGCCTAGCGGATACAATGAGCAGTTCTTC; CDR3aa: CASSIDPEPSGYNEQFF
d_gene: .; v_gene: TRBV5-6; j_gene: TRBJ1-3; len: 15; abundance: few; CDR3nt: TGTGCCAGCAGCTGGGGTACAGGGACTGGAAACACCATATATTTT; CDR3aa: CASSWGTGTGNTIYF
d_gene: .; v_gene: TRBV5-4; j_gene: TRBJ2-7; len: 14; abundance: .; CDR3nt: TGTGCCAGCAGCTTGGGCAGCGCATACTACGAGCAGTACTTC; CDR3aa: CASSLGSAYYEQYF
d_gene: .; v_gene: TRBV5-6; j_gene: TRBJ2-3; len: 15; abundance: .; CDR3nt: TGTGCCAGCAGCTTAGACGGGGAGGCCACAGATACGCAGTATTTT; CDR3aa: CASSLDGEATDTQYF
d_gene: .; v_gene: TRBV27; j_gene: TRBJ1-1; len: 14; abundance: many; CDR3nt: TGTGCCAGCAGTGGCTCGGACACCTACACTGAAGCTTTCTTT; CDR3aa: CASSGSDTYTEAFF
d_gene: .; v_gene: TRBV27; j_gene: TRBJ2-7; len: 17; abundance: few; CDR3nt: TGTGCCAGCAGTTTGGCTAGGACAGCCTCTTTCTCCTACGAGCAGTACTTC; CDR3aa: CASSLARTASFSYEQYF
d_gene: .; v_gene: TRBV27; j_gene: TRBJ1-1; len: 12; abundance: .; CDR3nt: TGTGCCAGCAGACGGGGGGGGGCTGAAGCTTTCTTT; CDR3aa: CASRRGGAEAFF
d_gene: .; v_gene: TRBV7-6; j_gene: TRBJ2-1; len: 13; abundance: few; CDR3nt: TGTGCCAGCAGCCTCGGACCAAACAATGAGCAGTTCTTC; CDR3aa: CASSLGPNNEQFF
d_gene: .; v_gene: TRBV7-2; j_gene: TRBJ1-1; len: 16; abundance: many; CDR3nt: TGTGCCAGCAGCTTAGCCCAGGGGCGGTCGAACACTGAAGCTTTCTTT; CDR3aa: CASSLAQGRSNTEAFF
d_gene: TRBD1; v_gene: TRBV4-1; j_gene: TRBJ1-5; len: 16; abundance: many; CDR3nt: TGCGCCAGCAGCCAAGAGATGGCAGGGGGGAATCAGCCCCAGCATTTT; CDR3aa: CASSQEMAGGNQPQHF